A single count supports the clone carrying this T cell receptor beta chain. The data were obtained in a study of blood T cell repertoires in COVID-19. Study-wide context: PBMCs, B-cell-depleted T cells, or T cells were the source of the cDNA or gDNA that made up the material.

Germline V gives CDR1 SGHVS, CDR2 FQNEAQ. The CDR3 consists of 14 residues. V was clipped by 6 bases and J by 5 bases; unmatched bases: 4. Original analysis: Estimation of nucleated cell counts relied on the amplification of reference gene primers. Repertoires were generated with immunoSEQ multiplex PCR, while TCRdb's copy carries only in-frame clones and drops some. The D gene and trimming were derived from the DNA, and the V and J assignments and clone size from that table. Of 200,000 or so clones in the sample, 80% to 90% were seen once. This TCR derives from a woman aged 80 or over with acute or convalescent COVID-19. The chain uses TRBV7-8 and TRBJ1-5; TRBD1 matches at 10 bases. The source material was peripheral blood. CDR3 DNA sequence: TGTGCCAGCAGTCGACAGGGGGCAGATCAGCCCCAGCATTTT. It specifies CASSRQGADQPQHF. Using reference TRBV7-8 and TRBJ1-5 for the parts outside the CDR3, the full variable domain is GAGVSQSPRYKVAKRGQDVALRCDPISGHVSLFWYQQALGQGPEFLTYFQNEAQLDKSGLPSDRFFAERPEGSVSTLKIQRTQQEDSAVYLCASSRQGADQPQHFGDGTRLSIL.